This T cell receptor beta chain was captured by sequencing in a study of persistence of HIV-infected CD4 T cells. As for the study in general: Donors had been on suppressive ART for a median of approximately eight years.

Trimming at V came to 7 bases and at J to 2 bases, leaving 11 bases not matched to a gene. The germline CDR1 and CDR2 sequences are LNHDA and SQIVND (reference sequence). CDR3 length: 18 amino acids. Worth noting for this clone: The antigen remains unidentified.

Cells were stimulated with CMV-infected fibroblast lysates at about 9.4 ug/mL. CD40L-negative CD69-negative CD45RO-high memory CD4+ T cells were sorted as populations depleted of antigen-responding cells. The libraries were made with immunoSEQ version 4 in survey mode. Produced via immunoSEQ multiplex PCR; TCRdb's table is partial and in-frame only. The sample lists about 50,000 clones, over 70% occurring once. The material was CD4+ T cells sorted from PBMCs after approximately 20-hour stimulation, obtained from a patient who received antiretroviral therapy. This sequence originates from an adult man with HIV who was CMV-seropositive. The chain recombines TRBV19 with TRBJ2-1, with 13 bases lining up with TRBD2. The CDR3 loop is CASKSLRLAGGTYNEQFF. DNA for the CDR3: TGTGCCAGTAAAAGTTTGAGACTAGCGGGAGGTACCTACAATGAGCAGTTCTTC.